Reported below is one T cell receptor beta chain. V shed 2 bases and J shed 2 bases, with 12 bases lying between them. The CDR3 loop spans 16 amino acids. Germline CDR1 is MNHEY and CDR2 is SMNVEV (reference sequence). Each CDR3 protein is one row after TCRdb ran MiXCR on the RT-PCR reads. In the table there are 800,000 to 1,000,000 distinct CDR3 sequences, less than 25% of which are singletons. The data derive from a study of response to subunit inactivated influenza vaccine. The chain recombines TRBV27 with TRBJ2-2, with a weak D call TRBD1 (6 bases). Here the sequenced sample was PBMCs from blood, taken around 5 days after vaccination. The sequence derives from a man aged 50 to 60 who received an inactivated influenza vaccine. The CDR3 protein is CASSLIRGVNTGELFF. The CDR3 DNA is TGTGCCAGCAGTTTAATCAGGGGTGTAAACACCGGGGAGCTGTTTTTT.